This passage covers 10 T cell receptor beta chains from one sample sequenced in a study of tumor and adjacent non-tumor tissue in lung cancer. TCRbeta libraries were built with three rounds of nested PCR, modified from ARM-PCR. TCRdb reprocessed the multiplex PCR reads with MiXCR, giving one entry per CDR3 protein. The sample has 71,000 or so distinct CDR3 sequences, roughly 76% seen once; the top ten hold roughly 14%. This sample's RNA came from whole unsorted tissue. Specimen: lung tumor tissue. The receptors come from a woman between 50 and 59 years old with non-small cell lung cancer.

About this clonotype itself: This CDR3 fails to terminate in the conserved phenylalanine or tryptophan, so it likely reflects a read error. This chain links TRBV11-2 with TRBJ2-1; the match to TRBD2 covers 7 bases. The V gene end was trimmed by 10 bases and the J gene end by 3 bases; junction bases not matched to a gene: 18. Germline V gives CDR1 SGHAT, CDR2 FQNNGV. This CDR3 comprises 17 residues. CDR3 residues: CANTPEGGGSYYNEQFL. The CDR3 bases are TGTGCCAACACCCCAGAGGGCGGGGGAAGCTACTACAATGAGCAGTTCCTC.

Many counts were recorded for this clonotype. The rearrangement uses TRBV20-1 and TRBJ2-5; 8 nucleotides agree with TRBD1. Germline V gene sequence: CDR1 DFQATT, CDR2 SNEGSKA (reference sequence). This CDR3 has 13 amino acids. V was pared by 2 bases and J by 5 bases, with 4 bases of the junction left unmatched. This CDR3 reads CSARQGAMETQYF. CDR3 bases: TGCAGTGCTAGACAGGGGGCGATGGAGACCCAGTACTTC.

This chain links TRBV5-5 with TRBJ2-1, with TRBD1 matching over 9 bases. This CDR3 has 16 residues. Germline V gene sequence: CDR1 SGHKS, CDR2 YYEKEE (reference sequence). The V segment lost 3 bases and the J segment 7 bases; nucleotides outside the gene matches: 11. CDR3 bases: TGTGCCAGCAGCTCCCTAAGGACAGGGGATCCTAATGAGCAGTTCTTC. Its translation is CASSSLRTGDPNEQFF.

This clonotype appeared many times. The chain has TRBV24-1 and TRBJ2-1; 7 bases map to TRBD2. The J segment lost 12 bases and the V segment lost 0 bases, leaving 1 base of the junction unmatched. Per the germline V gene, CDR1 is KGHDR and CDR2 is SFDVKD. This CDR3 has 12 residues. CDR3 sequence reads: CATSDLSGGQFF. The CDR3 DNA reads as TGTGCCACCAGTGATTTGTCGGGAGGGCAGTTCTTC.

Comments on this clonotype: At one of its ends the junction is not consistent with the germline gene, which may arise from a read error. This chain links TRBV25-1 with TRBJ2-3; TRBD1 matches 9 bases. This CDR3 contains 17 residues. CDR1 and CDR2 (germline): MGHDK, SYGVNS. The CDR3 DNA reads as TGTGCCAGCAGTGACCCGACAGGGGGATTAGGCACAGATACGCCGTATTTT. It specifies CASSDPTGGLGTDTPYF.

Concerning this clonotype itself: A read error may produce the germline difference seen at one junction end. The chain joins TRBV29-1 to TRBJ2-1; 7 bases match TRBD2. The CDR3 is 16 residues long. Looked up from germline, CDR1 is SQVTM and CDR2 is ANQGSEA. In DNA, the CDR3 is TGCAGCGTTAACATTCCAGGCGGGAGAAGCTACAATGAACAGTTCTTC. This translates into CSVNIPGGRSYNEQFF.

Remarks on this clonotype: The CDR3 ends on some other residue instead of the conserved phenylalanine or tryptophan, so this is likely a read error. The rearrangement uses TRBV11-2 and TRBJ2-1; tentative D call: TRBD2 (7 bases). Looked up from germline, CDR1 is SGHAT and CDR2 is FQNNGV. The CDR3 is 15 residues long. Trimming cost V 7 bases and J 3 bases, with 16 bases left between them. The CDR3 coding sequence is TGTGCCAGCAACAAAGGGGGAGGGTACTACAATGAGCAGTTCTTA. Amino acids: CASNKGGGYYNEQFL.

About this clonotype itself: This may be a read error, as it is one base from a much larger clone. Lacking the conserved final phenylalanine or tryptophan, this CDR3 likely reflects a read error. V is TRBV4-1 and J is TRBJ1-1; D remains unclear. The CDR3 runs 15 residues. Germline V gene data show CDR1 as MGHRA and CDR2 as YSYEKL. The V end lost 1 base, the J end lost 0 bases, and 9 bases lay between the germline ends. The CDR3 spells CASSQVYHMNTEAFL. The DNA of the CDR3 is TGCGCCAGCAGCCAAGTGTATCATATGAACACTGAAGCTTTCCTT.

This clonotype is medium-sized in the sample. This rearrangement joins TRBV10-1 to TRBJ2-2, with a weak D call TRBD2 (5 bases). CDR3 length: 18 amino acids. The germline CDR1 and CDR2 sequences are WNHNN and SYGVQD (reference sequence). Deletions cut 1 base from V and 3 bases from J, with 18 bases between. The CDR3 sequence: CASSEFSSGSVDTGELFF. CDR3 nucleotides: TGCGCCAGCAGTGAGTTCTCCAGCGGTAGCGTCGACACCGGGGAGCTGTTTTTT.

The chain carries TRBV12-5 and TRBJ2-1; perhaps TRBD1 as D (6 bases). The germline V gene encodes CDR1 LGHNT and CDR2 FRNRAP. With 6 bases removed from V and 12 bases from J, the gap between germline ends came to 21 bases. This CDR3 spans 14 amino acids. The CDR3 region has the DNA TGTGCTAGTGGACATGATATAGGGGGACGGGGGCAGTTCTTC. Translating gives CASGHDIGGRGQFF.